Below are 24 T cell receptor beta chains sequenced from a single sample in a study of CD8+ T cells in alopecia areata. The treatment was: oral pan-JAK inhibitor, 5-10 mg twice daily. RNA extraction and reverse transcription yielded cDNA as sequencing template. Data came from immunoSEQ multiplex PCR; TCRdb stores just in-frame clones and leaves some out. The sample holds more than 200,000 clones, 64% seen once. The sample was CD4+ T cells sorted from blood, taken at week 4, from a patient treated with tofacitinib. The receptors were sampled from a human donor with alopecia areata.

The J gene is TRBJ1-6, the V gene TRBV4-3; 7 nucleotides line up with TRBD1. V gave up 1 base and J gave up 7 bases; unmatched junction bases: 4. The CDR3 runs 15 residues. Germline values: CDR1 LGHNA, CDR2 YSLEER. CDR3 sequence reads: CASSQGWGQNSPLHF. DNA of the CDR3: TGCGCCAGCAGCCAAGGATGGGGACAGAATTCACCCCTCCACTTT.

The gene calls are TRBV7-2 and TRBJ2-3; no reliable D call. Germline V gene sequence: CDR1 SGHTA, CDR2 FQGNSA. V shed 2 bases and J shed 0 bases, with 12 bases lying between them. This CDR3 has 16 residues. The CDR3 sequence is CASSLRPGGSTDTQYF. For the CDR3, the DNA is TGTGCCAGCAGCTTACGTCCAGGCGGTAGCACAGATACGCAGTATTTT.

This chain uses TRBV29-1 with TRBJ1-4, with D unresolved. Germline V CDR1 and CDR2: SQVTM, ANQGSEA. Trimming left V 4 bases short and J 8 bases short, with 14 bases between. The CDR3 covers 13 residues. CDR3: CSVAQQAGEKLFF. The DNA of the CDR3 is TGCAGCGTTGCCCAGCAGGCGGGCGAAAAACTGTTTTTT.

V is TRBV30 and J is TRBJ1-1; weak D call: TRBD1 (5 bases). CDR3 length equals 14 residues. V was clipped by 3 bases and J by 1 base, with 12 bases between them. Germline V gives CDR1 GTSNPN, CDR2 SVGIG (reference sequence). CDR3 nucleotide sequence: TGTGCCTGGAGAGATACCGGGGGGAACACTGAAGCTTTCTTT. It yields the protein CAWRDTGGNTEAFF.

The chain couples TRBV30 to TRBJ1-1; unclear D gene. Between the trimmed V and J ends, which lost 3 bases and 0 bases, there was a span of 14 bases. The CDR3 consists of 15 residues. Germline assignment: CDR1 GTSNPN and CDR2 SVGIG (reference sequence). CDR3 DNA sequence: TGTGCCTGGAGGGGCAGGACTAACATGAACACTGAAGCTTTCTTT. Translated: CAWRGRTNMNTEAFF.

The CDR3 DNA is TGTGCCAGTAGTGGAGGAGCCAAAAACATTCAGTACTTC. Protein: CASSGGAKNIQYF. The V and J genes are TRBV19 and TRBJ2-4; the D gene is possibly TRBD2 (5 bases). V gave up 5 bases and J gave up 0 bases, with 5 bases separating them. Looked up from germline, CDR1 is LNHDA and CDR2 is SQIVND (reference sequence). The CDR3 totals 13 residues.

The chain links TRBV9 to TRBJ1-1, with TRBD1 as a possible D gene (5 bases). Trimming took 0 bases from V and 3 from J, leaving 12 bases between them. This CDR3 contains 15 residues. The V gene's germline CDR1 is SGDLS and CDR2 YYNGEE. The CDR3 DNA is TGTGCCAGCAGCGTAGTTTGGGGCTACGACACTGAAGCTTTCTTT. Its protein product is CASSVVWGYDTEAFF.

DNA of the CDR3: TGTGCCAGCAGTGAGGCGGACAGGATCGCTGAAGCTTTCTTT. It translates to CASSEADRIAEAFF. This chain uses TRBV25-1 with TRBJ1-1, with 7 bases matching TRBD1. Germline V gives CDR1 MGHDK, CDR2 SYGVNS. V trimming: 3 bases; J trimming: 6 bases; junction bases outside the gene matches: 7. The CDR3 has 14 residues.

CDR3 protein: CASSLWPGGGTQYF. DNA of the CDR3: TGTGCCAGCAGCTTGTGGCCAGGGGGAGGTACCCAGTACTTC. The J gene is TRBJ2-5, the V gene TRBV7-2; perhaps TRBD1 as D (7 bases). The V and J ends lost 3 bases and 8 bases respectively, with 16 bases between them. The CDR3 has 14 amino acids. Germline CDR1 reads SGHTA; CDR2 reads FQGNSA. Full variable domain (rest looked up from reference TRBV7-2 and TRBJ2-5): GAGVSQSPSNKVTEKGKDVELRCDPISGHTALYWYRQSLGQGLEFLIYFQGNSAPDKSGLPSDRFSAERTGGSVSTLTIQRTQQEDSAVYLCASSLWPGGGTQYFGPGTRLLVL.

The gene calls are TRBV5-1 and TRBJ1-1, with D unclear. The V end was cut by 0 bases, the J end by 2 bases, with 11 bases between. From germline, CDR1 is SGHRS and CDR2 YFSETQ. The CDR3 spans 15 residues. The CDR3 nucleotides read TGCGCCAGCAGCTTGGAGGCAGCTATTAACACTGAAGCTTTCTTT. This sequence encodes CASSLEAAINTEAFF.

The chain joins TRBV2 to TRBJ2-3; a possible D gene is TRBD2 (6 bases). V lost 11 bases, J lost 1 base, and 16 bases lay in between. Germline lookup yields CDR1 SNHLY and CDR2 FYNNEI. CDR3 size: 14 residues. The CDR3 is CAWHGLRGTDTQYF. CDR3 nucleotides: TGTGCCTGGCACGGACTACGTGGCACAGATACGCAGTATTTT.

This clone was counted once. The chain is built from TRBV7-9 and TRBJ1-1, with D possibly TRBD1 on 6 matching bases. The CDR3 spans 14 residues. Germline loops: CDR1 SEHNR, CDR2 FQNEAQ (reference sequence). V shed 6 bases and J shed 4 bases, with 15 bases lying between them. For the CDR3, the DNA is TGTGCCAGCAGTGGACAGCGGGGAATCACTGAAGCTTTCTTT. Protein product: CASSGQRGITEAFF.

The chain recombines TRBV19 with TRBJ1-5; TRBD1 matches at 9 bases. Germline-derived CDR1 and CDR2 are LNHDA and SQIVND (reference sequence). Germline trimming cut 7 bases from V and 9 bases from J; bases unmatched to any gene: 10. There are 14 residues in the CDR3. The CDR3 loop reads CASTAGTGLWPQHF. DNA for the CDR3: TGTGCCAGTACGGCCGGGACAGGGCTTTGGCCCCAGCATTTT.

Worth noting for this clone: Other DNA sequences of this sample code for an identical CDR3. The V call is TRBV7-2, the J call TRBJ2-1; D gene ambiguous. This CDR3 spans 13 amino acids. V dropped 3 bases and J dropped 4 bases, with 7 bases sitting between them. Germline lookup yields CDR1 SGHTA and CDR2 FQGNSA. In DNA, the CDR3 is TGTGCCAGCAGCTTTGCTAGATACAATGAGCAGTTCTTC. Its translation: CASSFARYNEQFF. Complete variable domain (other parts from reference TRBV7-2 and TRBJ2-1): GAGVSQSPSNKVTEKGKDVELRCDPISGHTALYWYRQSLGQGLEFLIYFQGNSAPDKSGLPSDRFSAERTGGSVSTLTIQRTQQEDSAVYLCASSFARYNEQFFGPGTRLTVL.

The rearrangement uses TRBV4-3 and TRBJ1-1, with 7 bases aligning to TRBD1. This CDR3 contains 21 residues. V was pared by 1 base and J by 3 bases, with 23 bases of the junction left unmatched. From germline, CDR1 is LGHNA and CDR2 YSLEER. The DNA of the CDR3 is TGCGCCAGCAGCCAAGCCGTAACCTTAGGGGGACAGAAGTCTCCAGACACTGAAGCTTTCTTT. This translates into CASSQAVTLGGQKSPDTEAFF.

This chain joins TRBV19 and TRBJ1-1; unclear D gene. The CDR3 sequence is 11 residues long. Germline loops: CDR1 LNHDA, CDR2 SQIVND (reference sequence). Trimming removed 6 bases at V and 5 bases at J, with 7 bases between. CDR3 sequence: CASRWDTEAFF. CDR3 coding DNA: TGTGCCAGTAGGTGGGATACTGAAGCTTTCTTT.

The CDR3 sequence is CASSPPAVQVGTGELFF. The CDR3 DNA sequence: TGCGCCAGCAGCCCTCCGGCGGTACAGGTTGGCACCGGGGAGCTGTTTTTT. The chain couples TRBV5-1 to TRBJ2-2, with a weak D call TRBD1 (5 bases). V lost 4 bases and J lost 4, with 20 bases in between. Germline V lookup: CDR1 SGHRS, CDR2 YFSETQ. There are 17 residues in the CDR3.

This sequence joins TRBV4-3 and TRBJ1-6; D is ambiguous. The V gene's germline CDR1 is LGHNA and CDR2 YSLEER. This CDR3 comprises 15 residues. V was shortened by 0 bases and J by 10 bases, with 13 bases between the two germline ends. CDR3 protein: CASSQDLNMGSPLHF. DNA for the CDR3: TGCGCCAGCAGCCAAGATCTCAACATGGGATCACCCCTCCACTTT.

The rearrangement links TRBV18 to TRBJ2-3; weak D call: TRBD2 (5 bases). Trimming stripped 3 bases from V and 8 bases from J, with 15 bases between. In germline, CDR1 is KGHSH, CDR2 LQKENI. The CDR3 length is 14 residues. CDR3 protein: CASSPGLDYGTQYF. For the CDR3, the DNA is TGTGCCAGCTCACCCGGACTCGACTATGGTACGCAGTATTTT.

This clone was picked up one time. The V call is TRBV29-1, the J call TRBJ2-3; TRBD1 aligns across 7 bases. Germline V gene sequence: CDR1 SQVTM, CDR2 ANQGSEA. The CDR3 is 15 amino acids. The trim removed 7 bases at V and 2 bases at J, leaving 12 bases unmatched. The chain's CDR3 is CSADRVGQATDTQYF. CDR3 nucleotide sequence: TGCAGCGCAGACAGGGTAGGGCAGGCCACAGATACGCAGTATTTT.

The V gene is TRBV9, the J gene TRBJ2-1, with D uncertain. Germline loops: CDR1 SGDLS, CDR2 YYNGEE. The V gene lost 4 bases and the J gene lost 2 bases, with 13 bases spanning the gap. The length of the CDR3 is 15 residues. CDR3 nucleotides: TGTGCCAGCAGCCCCGGACGAGGTACCTACAATGAGCAGTTCTTC. It translates to CASSPGRGTYNEQFF.

The rearrangement uses TRBV5-1 and TRBJ1-5; the D is unclear. The CDR3 length is 13 residues. CDR1 is SGHRS and CDR2 is YFSETQ in the germline V gene. The germline V and J ends were trimmed by 5 bases and 5 bases, with 11 bases remaining between them. The CDR3 DNA follows: TGCGCCAGCAGTGTCCAGCCCTATCAGCCCCAGCATTTT. This sequence encodes CASSVQPYQPQHF.

The rearrangement joins TRBV5-1 to TRBJ1-2, with D perhaps matching TRBD1 (6 bases). The CDR3 has 16 amino acids. V was clipped by 3 bases and J by 0 bases, with 15 bases between them. Germline assignment: CDR1 SGHRS and CDR2 YFSETQ. The DNA of the CDR3 is TGCGCCAGCAGCTCGGGACATACCACAGCTAACTATGGCTACACCTTC. Encoded protein: CASSSGHTTANYGYTF.

The CDR3 region has the DNA TGCAGCGTTGAAGAGGGGAATGAGCAGTTCTTC. This gives the protein CSVEEGNEQFF. J is TRBJ2-1 and V is TRBV29-1; D uncertain. CDR1 is SQVTM and CDR2 is ANQGSEA in the germline V gene. The CDR3 consists of 11 residues. V was pared by 0 bases and J by 7 bases, with 4 bases between.